This record covers a single T cell receptor (beta chain). The entry originates in a study of blood T cell repertoires in COVID-19. Germline values: CDR1 SQVTM, CDR2 ANQGSEA. V lost 7 bases to trimming and J lost 6 bases, with 16 bases between them. The CDR3 length is 12 residues. Sequenced by immunoSEQ multiplex PCR; TCRdb stores in-frame clones only, minus some. The table includes about 83,000 clones, about 82% detected once. This receptor was identified in a woman at least 80 years old in a cohort sampled during active or convalescent COVID-19. The chain uses TRBV29-1 and TRBJ2-7; possible D gene TRBD2, 7 bases. The source material was peripheral blood. CDR3 region: CSGTRGVGEQYF. CDR3 DNA sequence: TGCAGCGGGACTAGGGGGGTCGGCGAGCAGTACTTC.